This TCR beta chain was captured in a study of response to subunit inactivated influenza vaccine. Study results and caveats: Few additional T cells are recruited per seasonal influenza vaccination, authors suggested.

TCRdb passed the RT-PCR reads through MiXCR, listing each CDR3 protein once. In the table there are about 700,000 distinct CDR3 sequences, 13% to 15% of which are singletons. This clonotype was found many times. The target antigen is unknown. The sequence was collected from a man in his forties or fifties who received an inactivated influenza vaccine. Sequences were derived from PBMCs from blood, sampled 14 to 15 days before vaccination.

The chain's CDR3 is CASSLSDRGYEQYF. Here the CDR3 DNA reads TGTGCCAGCAGCCTATCCGACAGGGGCTACGAGCAGTACTTC. V is TRBV7-2 and J is TRBJ2-7; 8 nucleotides agree with TRBD1. The CDR3 contains 14 residues. After removal of 5 bases from V and 3 bases from J, the junction contained 6 bases not matched to a gene. Germline V CDR1 and CDR2: SGHTA, FQGNSA.